This T cell receptor (beta chain) stems from a study of blood T cell repertoires in COVID-19. Clones were sequenced by immunoSEQ multiplex PCR, and TCRdb holds only the in-frame ones, with some missing. Altogether 120,000 to 150,000 clones are present, roughly 84% being singletons, with the ten largest covering roughly 5.5%. The junction had 10 bases not matched to a gene; V was cut back by 11 bases and J by 7 bases. The germline V gene has CDR1 MNHEY and CDR2 SVGAGI. CDR3 size: 14 residues. This sequence originates from a woman between 50 and 59 years old who had been exposed to COVID-19. Input material: PBMCs or T cells enriched from blood (not recorded which). This chain uses TRBV6-5 with TRBJ2-2; TRBD2 matches 10 bases. CDR3 in DNA: TGTGCCGCACGCCGAGCGGGGGGGCTCGGGGAGCTGTTTTTT. Translated, it gives CAARRAGGLGELFF.